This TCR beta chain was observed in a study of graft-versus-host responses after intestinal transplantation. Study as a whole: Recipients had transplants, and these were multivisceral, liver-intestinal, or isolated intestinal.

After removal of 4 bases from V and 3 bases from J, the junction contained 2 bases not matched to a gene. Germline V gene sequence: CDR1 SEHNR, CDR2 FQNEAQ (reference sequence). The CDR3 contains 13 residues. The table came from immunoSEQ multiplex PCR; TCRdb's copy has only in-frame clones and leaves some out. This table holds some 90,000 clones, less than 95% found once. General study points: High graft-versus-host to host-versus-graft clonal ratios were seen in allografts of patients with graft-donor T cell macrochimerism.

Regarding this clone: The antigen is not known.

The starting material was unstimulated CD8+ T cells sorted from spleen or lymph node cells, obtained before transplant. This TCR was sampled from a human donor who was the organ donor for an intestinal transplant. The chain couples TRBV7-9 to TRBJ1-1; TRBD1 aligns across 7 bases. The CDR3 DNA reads TGTGCCAGCAGCTACAGGGGCCACACTGAAGCTTTCTTT. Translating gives CASSYRGHTEAFF. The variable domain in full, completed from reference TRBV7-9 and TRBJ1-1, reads DTGVSQNPRHKITKRGQNVTFRCDPISEHNRLYWYRQTLGQGPEFLTYFQNEAQLEKSRLLSDRFSAERPKGSFSTLEIQRTEQGDSAMYLCASSYRGHTEAFFGQGTRLTVV.